The present TCR beta chain was sequenced within a study of T cells in Graves' hyperthyroidism and ophthalmopathy. Study information: It was at initial diagnosis, before any treatment, that peripheral blood was collected.

Ophthalmopathy in the patients scored at least 3 on Clinical Activity Score and at least 4 on NOSPECS grade, lasting under 3 months. Diagnostic decisions used clinical symptoms, serum thyroxine and TRAb, thyroid ultrasound and orbital computed tomography. The CDR3 contains 14 residues. This clonotype was counted between two and nine times. Its antigen is not identified. The germline gene is not matched at one end of the junction; a read error may be the cause. Researchers amplified the TCR beta CDR3 regions from RNA transcripts. In the first-round RT-PCR of the TCR CDR3, the HTBI primer set was used. Via MiXCR, TCRdb re-called the multiplex PCR reads, giving one row per CDR3 protein. This sample carries hundreds of thousands of distinct CDR3 sequences, about 14% of them seen once, and the ten largest clones take around 13%. General study findings and limits: Before onset, ophthalmopathy was predicted by the model a median roughly six months earlier.

The specimen was blood. This rearrangement joins TRBV12-3 or TRBV12-4 to TRBJ2-7, with 11 bases lining up with TRBD2. This receptor was identified in a woman aged 50 to 60 with Graves' ophthalmopathy. CDR3 DNA sequence: TGTGCCAGCAGTGTAGCGGGAGGGCCCTACGAGCAGTACTTC. Its translation: CASSVAGGPYEQYF.